This T cell receptor beta chain was obtained from a study of T cell repertoires in cytomegalovirus infection. Study-level points and caveats: Cumulative public TCR beta family frequency identified CMV carriers with the relevant HLA. The ex vivo response was dominated by HLA-C-restricted CMV-specific TCR beta clonotypes.

Comments on this clonotype: Its cognate antigen is unknown.

Via MiXCR, TCRdb re-called the reads, giving one row per CDR3 protein. The sample includes a few hundred thousand distinct CDR3 sequences, 35% to 50% of them seen just once. The sample in question was cultured PBMCs, obtained from culture after CMV antigen stimulation. The TCR was taken from a human donor in good health (CMV status not recorded). Some clones in this sample may be carry-over from other donors' samples.

The DNA for the CDR3 is TGTGCCAGCAGCTTAGACGGGTCAGAAACCTCCTACGAGCAGTACTTC. It is translated as CASSLDGSETSYEQYF. The V gene is TRBV7-2, the J gene TRBJ2-7, with D unresolved. Trimming shortened V by 1 base and J by 0 bases, and 13 bases separated the two germline ends. Germline CDR1 reads SGHTA; CDR2 reads FQGNSA. This CDR3 comprises 16 residues.